This TCR beta chain was sequenced in a study of cytomegalovirus exposure and HLA in healthy donors. Overall study results and limits: Per a later analysis, HLA-associated TCR beta chains showed more clonal expansion than other, equally common TCR beta chains. On later analysis, the bulk of CMV-associated TCR beta chains appeared to be HLA-restricted.

As for this clone: The antigen is unknown.

The PCR had 60 Vbeta and 13 Jbeta primers. Method: immunoSEQ multiplex PCR; TCRdb's copy keeps in-frame clones and lacks some. The sample is made up of just over 150,000 clones, and the top ten hold 1% to 1.5% of it. The sample taken for sequencing was PBMCs. This clonotype was sampled from a woman aged 55 to 70 in good health and CMV-seronegative.

The CDR3 sequence is CASSSRTGLDTEAFF. The CDR3 nucleotides are TGTGCCAGCAGCTCCCGGACAGGGCTGGACACTGAAGCTTTCTTT. V gene TRBV7-2 combines with J gene TRBJ1-1; 8 bases are shared with TRBD1. Trimming at V came to 4 bases and at J to 3 bases, leaving 7 bases not matched to a gene. The CDR3 is made up of 15 amino acids. In germline, CDR1 is SGHTA, CDR2 FQGNSA.